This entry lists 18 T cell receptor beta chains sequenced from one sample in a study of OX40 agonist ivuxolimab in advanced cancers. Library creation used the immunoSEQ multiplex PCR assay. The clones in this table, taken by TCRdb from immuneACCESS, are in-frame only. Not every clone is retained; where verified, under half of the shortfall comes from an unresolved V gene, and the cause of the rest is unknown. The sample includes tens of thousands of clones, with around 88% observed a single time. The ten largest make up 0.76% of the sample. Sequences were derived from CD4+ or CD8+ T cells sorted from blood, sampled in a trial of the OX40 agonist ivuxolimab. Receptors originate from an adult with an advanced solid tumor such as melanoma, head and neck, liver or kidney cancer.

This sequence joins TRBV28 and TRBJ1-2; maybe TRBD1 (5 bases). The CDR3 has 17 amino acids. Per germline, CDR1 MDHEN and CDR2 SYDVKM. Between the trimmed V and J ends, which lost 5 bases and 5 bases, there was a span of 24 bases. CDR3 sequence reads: CASSGPGPMGDRYGYTF. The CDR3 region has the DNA TGTGCCAGCAGTGGACCGGGACCCATGGGGGACCGTTATGGCTACACCTTC.

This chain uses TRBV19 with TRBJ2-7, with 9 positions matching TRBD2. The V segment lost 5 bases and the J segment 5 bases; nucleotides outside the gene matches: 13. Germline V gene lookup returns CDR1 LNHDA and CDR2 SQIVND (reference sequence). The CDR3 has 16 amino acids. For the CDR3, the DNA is TGTGCCAGTAGTGCCCGGGGGGTAGCGGGGGCACACGAGCAGTACTTC. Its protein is CASSARGVAGAHEQYF.

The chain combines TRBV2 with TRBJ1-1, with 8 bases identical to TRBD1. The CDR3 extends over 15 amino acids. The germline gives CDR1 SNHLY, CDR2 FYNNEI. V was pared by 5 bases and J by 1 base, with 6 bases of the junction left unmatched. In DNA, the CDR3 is TGTGCCAGCAGTCCCCCGGGGACAGGGAACACTGAAGCTTTCTTT. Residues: CASSPPGTGNTEAFF.

The CDR3: CASSQGGLETQYF. CDR3 nucleotide sequence: TGCGCCAGCAGCCAAGGGGGGCTGGAGACCCAGTACTTC. V usage is TRBV4-1 and J usage is TRBJ2-5; possible D gene TRBD1, 6 bases. The germline V gene encodes CDR1 MGHRA and CDR2 YSYEKL. V shed 1 base and J shed 5 bases, with 8 bases lying between them. The length of the CDR3 is 13 residues.

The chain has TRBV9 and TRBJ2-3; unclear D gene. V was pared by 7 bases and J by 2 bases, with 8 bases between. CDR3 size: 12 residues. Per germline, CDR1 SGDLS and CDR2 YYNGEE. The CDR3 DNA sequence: TGTGCCAGCGGTAAGGACACAGATACGCAGTATTTT. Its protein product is CASGKDTDTQYF.

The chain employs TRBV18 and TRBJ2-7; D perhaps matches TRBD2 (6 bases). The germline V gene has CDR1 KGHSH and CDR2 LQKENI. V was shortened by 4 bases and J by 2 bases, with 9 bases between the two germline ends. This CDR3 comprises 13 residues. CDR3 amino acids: CASSQGGAYEQYF. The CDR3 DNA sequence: TGTGCCAGCTCACAGGGAGGAGCCTACGAGCAGTACTTC.

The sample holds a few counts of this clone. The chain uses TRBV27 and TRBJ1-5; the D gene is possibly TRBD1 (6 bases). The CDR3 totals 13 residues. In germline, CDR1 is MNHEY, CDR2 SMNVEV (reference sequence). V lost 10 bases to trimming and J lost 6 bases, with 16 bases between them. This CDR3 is CATRRGGGQPQHF. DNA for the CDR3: TGTGCCACCCGGCGGGGAGGGGGTCAGCCCCAGCATTTT.

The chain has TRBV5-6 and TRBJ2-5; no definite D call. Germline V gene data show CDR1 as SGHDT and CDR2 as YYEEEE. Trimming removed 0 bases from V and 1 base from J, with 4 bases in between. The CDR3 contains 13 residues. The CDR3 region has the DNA TGTGCCAGCAGCTTGGGGTTCCAAGAGACCCAGTACTTC. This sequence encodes CASSLGFQETQYF.

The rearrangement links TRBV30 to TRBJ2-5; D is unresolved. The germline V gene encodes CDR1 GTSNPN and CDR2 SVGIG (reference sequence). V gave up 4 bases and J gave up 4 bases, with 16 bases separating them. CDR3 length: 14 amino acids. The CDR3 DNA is TGTGCCTGGAAGGCTTACTCGGCGAGAGAGACCCAGTACTTC. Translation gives CAWKAYSARETQYF.

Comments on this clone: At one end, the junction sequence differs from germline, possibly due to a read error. In DNA, the CDR3 is TGTGCCAGCAGTTCGACAGGGGACTATGGCTACACCTTT. It yields the protein CASSSTGDYGYTF. The rearrangement uses TRBV6-6 and TRBJ1-2; 8 bases fit TRBD1. From germline, CDR1 is MNHNY and CDR2 SVGAGI (reference sequence). The CDR3 is 13 residues long.

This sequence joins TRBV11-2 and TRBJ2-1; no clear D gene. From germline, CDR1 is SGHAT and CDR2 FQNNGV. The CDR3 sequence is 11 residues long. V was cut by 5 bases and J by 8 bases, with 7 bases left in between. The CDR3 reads CASSHSYEQFF. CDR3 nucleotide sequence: TGTGCCAGCAGCCACAGCTATGAGCAGTTCTTC. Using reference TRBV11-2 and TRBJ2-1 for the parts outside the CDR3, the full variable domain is EAGVAQSPRYKIIEKRQSVAFWCNPISGHATLYWYQQILGQGPKLLIQFQNNGVVDDSQLPKDRFSAERLKGVDSTLKIQPAKLEDSAVYLCASSHSYEQFFGPGTRLTVL.

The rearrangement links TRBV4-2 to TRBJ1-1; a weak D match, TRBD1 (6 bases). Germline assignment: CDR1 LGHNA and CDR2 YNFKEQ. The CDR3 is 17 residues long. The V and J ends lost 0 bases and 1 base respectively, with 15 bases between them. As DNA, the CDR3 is TGTGCCAGCAGCCAAGATTTGGGGGCGAGGGCGAACACTGAAGCTTTCTTT. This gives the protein CASSQDLGARANTEAFF.

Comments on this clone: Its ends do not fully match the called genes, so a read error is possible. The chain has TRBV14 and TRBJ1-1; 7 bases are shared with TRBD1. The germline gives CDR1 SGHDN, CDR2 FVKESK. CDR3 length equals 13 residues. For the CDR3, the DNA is TGTGCCAGCAGCAAAGACAGGGACACTGAAGCTTTCTTT. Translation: CASSKDRDTEAFF.

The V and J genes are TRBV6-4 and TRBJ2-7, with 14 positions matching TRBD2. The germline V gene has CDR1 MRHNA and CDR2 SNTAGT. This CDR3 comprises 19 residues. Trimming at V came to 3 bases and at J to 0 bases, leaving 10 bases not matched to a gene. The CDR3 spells CASSETSGTSGSISYEQYF. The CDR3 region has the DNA TGTGCCAGCAGTGAGACCTCCGGGACTAGCGGGAGTATCTCCTACGAGCAGTACTTC.

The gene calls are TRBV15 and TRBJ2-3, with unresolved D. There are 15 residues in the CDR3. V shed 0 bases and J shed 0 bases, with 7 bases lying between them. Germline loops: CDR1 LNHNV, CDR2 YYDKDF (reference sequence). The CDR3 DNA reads TGTGCCACCAGCAGAGATCCAACGAGCACAGATACGCAGTATTTT. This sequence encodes CATSRDPTSTDTQYF.

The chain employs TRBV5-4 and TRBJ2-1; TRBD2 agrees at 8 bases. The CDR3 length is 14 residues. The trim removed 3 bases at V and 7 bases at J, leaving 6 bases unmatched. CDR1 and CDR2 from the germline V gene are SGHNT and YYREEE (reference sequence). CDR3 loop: CASSSSGLVNEQFF. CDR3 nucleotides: TGTGCCAGCAGCTCCTCGGGACTAGTGAATGAGCAGTTCTTC.

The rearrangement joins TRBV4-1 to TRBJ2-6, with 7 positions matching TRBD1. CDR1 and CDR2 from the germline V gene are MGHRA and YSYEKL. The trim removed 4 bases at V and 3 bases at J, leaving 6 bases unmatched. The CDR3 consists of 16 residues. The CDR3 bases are TGCGCCAGCAGCCTACGAGGGGGCGGTGGGGCCAACGTCCTGACTTTC. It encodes CASSLRGGGGANVLTF.

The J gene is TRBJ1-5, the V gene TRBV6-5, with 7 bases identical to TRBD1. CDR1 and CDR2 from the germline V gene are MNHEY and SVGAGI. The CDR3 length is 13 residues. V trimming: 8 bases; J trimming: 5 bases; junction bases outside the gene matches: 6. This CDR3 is CASGRTGDQPQHF. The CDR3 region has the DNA TGTGCCAGCGGAAGGACAGGCGATCAGCCCCAGCATTTT.